The clone carrying this T cell receptor beta chain was counted at least ten times. TCRdb re-called the PCR reads through MiXCR. Of approximately 37,000 clones in the sample, 15% to 20% were seen once. Treatment of any kind had been given to no patient before thyroid surgery. The data are from a study of metastatic and nonmetastatic thyroid tumors. This CDR3 comprises 15 residues. The germline V gene has CDR1 MNHEY and CDR2 SMNVEV (reference sequence). Trimming removed 4 bases at V and 2 bases at J, with 13 bases between. The sequence came from a female donor with papillary thyroid cancer or a benign thyroid nodule (not recorded which). Some clones in this sample may be carry-over from other donors' samples. What was sequenced was blood. The chain uses TRBV27 and TRBJ2-3, with D possibly matching TRBD1 (7 bases). As DNA, the CDR3 is TGTGCCAGCAGTTCCGCAGGGGGGATCACAGATACGCAGTATTTT. This sequence encodes CASSSAGGITDTQYF.